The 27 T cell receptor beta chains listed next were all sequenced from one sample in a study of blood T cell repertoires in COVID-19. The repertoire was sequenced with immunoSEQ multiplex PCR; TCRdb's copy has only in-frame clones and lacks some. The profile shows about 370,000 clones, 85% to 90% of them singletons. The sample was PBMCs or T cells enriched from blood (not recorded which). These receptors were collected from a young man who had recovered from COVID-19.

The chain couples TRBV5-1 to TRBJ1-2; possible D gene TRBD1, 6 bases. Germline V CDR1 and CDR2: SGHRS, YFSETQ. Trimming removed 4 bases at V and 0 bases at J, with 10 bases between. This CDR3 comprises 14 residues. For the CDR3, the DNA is TGCGCCAGCAGCCCAGGGGACGCTAACTATGGCTACACCTTC. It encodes CASSPGDANYGYTF. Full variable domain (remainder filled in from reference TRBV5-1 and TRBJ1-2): KAGVTQTPRYLIKTRGQQVTLSCSPISGHRSVSWYQQTPGQGLQFLFEYFSETQRNKGNFPGRFSGRQFSNSRSEMNVSTLELGDSALYLCASSPGDANYGYTFGSGTRLTVV.

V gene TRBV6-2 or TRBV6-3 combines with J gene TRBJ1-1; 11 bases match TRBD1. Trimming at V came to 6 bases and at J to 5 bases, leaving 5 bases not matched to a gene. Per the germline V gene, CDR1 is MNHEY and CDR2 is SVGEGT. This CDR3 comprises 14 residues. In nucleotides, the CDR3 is TGTGCCAGCAGCTGGGACAGGGGGACAACTGAAGCTTTCTTT. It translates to CASSWDRGTTEAFF.

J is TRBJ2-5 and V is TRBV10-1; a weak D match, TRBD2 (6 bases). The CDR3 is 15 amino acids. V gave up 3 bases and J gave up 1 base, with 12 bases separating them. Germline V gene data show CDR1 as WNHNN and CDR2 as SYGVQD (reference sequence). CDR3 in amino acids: CASSDPRGAQETQYF. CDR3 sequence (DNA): TGCGCCAGCAGTGATCCACGCGGGGCCCAAGAGACCCAGTACTTC.

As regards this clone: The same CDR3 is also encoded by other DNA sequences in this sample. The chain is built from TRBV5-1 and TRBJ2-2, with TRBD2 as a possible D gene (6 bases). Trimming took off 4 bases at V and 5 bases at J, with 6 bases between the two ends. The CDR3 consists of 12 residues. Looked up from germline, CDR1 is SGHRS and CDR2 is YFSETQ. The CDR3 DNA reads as TGCGCCAGCAGCCGGGGGACCGGGGAGCTGTTTTTT. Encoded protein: CASSRGTGELFF.

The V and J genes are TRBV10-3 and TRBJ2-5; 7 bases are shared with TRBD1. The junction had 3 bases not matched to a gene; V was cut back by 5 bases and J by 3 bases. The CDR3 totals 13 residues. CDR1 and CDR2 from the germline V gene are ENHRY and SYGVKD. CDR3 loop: CAISSQGKETQYF. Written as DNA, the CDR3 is TGTGCCATCAGTTCACAGGGGAAAGAGACCCAGTACTTC.

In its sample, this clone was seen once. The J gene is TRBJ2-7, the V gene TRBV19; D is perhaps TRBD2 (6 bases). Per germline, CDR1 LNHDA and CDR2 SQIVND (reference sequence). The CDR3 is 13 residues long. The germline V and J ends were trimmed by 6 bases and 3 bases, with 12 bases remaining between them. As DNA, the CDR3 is TGTGCCAGTAGAAACGGGAGTCGCTACGAGCAGTACTTC. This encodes CASRNGSRYEQYF.

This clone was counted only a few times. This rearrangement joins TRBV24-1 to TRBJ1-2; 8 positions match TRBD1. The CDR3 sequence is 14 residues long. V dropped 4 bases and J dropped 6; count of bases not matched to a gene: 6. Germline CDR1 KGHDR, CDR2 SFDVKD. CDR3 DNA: TGTGCCACCAGTGACCCGACAGGGGCGGATGGCTACACCTTC. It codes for CATSDPTGADGYTF.

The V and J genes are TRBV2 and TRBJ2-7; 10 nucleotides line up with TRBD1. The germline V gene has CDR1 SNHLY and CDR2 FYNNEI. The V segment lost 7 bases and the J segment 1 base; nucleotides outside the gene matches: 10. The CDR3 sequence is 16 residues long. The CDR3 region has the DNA TGTGCCAGCAACGTCGACGACAGGGGGCGATCCTACGAGCAGTACTTC. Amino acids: CASNVDDRGRSYEQYF.

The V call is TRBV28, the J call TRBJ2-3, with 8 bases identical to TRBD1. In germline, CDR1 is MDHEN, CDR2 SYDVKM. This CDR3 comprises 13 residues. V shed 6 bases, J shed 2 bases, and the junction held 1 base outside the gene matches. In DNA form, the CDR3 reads TGTGCCAGCAGGACAGGGGACACAGATACGCAGTATTTT. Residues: CASRTGDTDTQYF.

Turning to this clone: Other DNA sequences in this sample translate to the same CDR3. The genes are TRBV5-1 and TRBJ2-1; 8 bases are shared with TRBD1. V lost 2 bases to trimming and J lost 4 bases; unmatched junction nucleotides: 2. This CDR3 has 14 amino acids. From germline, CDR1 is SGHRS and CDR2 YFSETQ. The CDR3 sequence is CASSFTGGYNEQFF. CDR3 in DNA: TGCGCCAGCAGCTTCACAGGGGGATACAATGAGCAGTTCTTC.

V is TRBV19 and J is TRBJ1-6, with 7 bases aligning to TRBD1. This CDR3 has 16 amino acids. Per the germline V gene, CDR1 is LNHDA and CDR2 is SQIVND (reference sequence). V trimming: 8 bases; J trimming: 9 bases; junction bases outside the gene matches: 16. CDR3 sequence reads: CASSQQGQTISSPLHF. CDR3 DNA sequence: TGTGCCAGTTCACAACAGGGGCAAACTATATCTTCACCCCTCCACTTT. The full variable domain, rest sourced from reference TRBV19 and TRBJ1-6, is DGGITQSPKYLFRKEGQNVTLSCEQNLNHDAMYWYRQDPGQGLRLIYYSQIVNDFQKGDIAEGYSVSREKKESFPLTVTSAQKNPTAFYLCASSQQGQTISSPLHFGNGTRLTVT.

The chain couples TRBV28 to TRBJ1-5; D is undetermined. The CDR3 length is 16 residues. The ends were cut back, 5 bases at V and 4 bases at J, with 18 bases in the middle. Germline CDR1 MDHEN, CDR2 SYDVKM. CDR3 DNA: TGTGCCAGCAGTACCTTAGAAACAGTCGGAAATCAGCCCCAGCATTTT. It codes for CASSTLETVGNQPQHF.

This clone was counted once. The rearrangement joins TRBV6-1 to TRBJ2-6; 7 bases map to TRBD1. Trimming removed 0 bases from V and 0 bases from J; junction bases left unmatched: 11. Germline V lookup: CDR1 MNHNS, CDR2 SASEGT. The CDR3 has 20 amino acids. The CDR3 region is CASSEARGQVRPSGANVLTF. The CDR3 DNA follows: TGTGCCAGCAGTGAAGCGCGAGGACAGGTGCGCCCCTCTGGGGCCAACGTCCTGACTTTC.

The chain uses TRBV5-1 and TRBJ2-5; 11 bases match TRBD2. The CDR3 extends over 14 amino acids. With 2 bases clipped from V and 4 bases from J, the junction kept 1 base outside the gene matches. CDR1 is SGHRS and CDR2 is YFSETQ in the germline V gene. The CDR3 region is CASSFTSGRETQYF. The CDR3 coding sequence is TGCGCCAGCAGCTTTACTAGCGGGAGAGAGACCCAGTACTTC.

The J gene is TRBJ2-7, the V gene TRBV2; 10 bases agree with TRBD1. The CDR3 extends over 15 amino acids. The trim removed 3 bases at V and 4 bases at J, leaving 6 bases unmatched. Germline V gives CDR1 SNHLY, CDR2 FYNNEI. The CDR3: CASSDPGTGVYEQYF. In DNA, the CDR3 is TGTGCCAGCAGTGATCCTGGGACAGGGGTATACGAGCAGTACTTC.

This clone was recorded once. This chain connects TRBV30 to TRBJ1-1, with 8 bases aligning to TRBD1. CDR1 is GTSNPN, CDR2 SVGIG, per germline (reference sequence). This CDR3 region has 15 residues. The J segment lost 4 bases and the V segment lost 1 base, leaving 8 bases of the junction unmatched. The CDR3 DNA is TGTGCCTGGAGTGCCCCGGACAGGGTGACCACTGAAGCTTTCTTT. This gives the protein CAWSAPDRVTTEAFF.

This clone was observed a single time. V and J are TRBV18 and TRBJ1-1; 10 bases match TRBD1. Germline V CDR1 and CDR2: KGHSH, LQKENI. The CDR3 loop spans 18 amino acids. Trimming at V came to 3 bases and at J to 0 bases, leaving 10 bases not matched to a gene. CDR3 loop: CASSPVLSGQGMNTEAFF. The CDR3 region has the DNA TGTGCCAGCTCACCGGTCCTGTCGGGACAGGGGATGAACACTGAAGCTTTCTTT.

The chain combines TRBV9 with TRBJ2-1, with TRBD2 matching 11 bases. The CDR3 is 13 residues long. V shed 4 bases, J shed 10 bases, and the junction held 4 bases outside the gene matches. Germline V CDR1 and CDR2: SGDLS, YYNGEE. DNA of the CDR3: TGTGCCAGCAGCCCTAGGACTAGCGGGGAGCAGTTCTTC. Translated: CASSPRTSGEQFF.

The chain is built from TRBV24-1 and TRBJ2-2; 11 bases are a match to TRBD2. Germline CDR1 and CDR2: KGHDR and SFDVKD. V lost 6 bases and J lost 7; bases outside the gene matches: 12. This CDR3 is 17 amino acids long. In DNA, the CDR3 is TGTGCCACCAGTTCGAGATATAGCGGGAGGGCTGGCGGGGAGCTGTTTTTT. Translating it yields CATSSRYSGRAGGELFF.

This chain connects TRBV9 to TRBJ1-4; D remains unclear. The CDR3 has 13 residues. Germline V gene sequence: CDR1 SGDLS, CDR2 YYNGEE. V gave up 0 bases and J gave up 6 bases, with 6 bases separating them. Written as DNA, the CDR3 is TGTGCCAGCAGCGTAGAGGCGGATGAAAAACTGTTTTTT. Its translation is CASSVEADEKLFF.

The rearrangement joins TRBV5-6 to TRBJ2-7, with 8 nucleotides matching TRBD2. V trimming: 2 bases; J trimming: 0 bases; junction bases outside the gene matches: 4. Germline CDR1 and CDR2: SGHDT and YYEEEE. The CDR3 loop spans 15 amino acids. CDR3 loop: CASSFSSGFSYEQYF. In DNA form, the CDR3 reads TGTGCCAGCAGCTTTTCTAGCGGGTTCTCCTACGAGCAGTACTTC.

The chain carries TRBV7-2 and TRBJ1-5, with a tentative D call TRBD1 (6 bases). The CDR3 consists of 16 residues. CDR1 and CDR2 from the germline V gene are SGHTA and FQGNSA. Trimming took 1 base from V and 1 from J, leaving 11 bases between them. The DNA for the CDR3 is TGTGCCAGCAGCTTAGTGGGGGGGGCAAGCAATCAGCCCCAGCATTTT. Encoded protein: CASSLVGGASNQPQHF.

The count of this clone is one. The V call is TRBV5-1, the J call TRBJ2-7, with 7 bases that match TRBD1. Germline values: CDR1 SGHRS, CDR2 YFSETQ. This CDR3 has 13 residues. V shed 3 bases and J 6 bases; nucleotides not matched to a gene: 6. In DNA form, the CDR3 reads TGCGCCAGCAGCTCGGGACAGAACGCCGAGCAGTACTTC. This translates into CASSSGQNAEQYF.

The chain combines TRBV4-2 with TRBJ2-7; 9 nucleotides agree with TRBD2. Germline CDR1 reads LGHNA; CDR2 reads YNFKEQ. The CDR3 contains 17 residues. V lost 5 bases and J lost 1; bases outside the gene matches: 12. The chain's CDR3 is CASSLFSGTSSSYEQYF. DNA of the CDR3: TGTGCCAGCAGCTTGTTCTCAGGGACTAGCTCATCCTACGAGCAGTACTTC.

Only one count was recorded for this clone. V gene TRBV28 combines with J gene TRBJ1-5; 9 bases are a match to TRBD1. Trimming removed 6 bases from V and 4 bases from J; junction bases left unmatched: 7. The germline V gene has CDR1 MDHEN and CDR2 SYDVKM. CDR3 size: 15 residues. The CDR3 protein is CASRQPGTGNQPQHF. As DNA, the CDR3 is TGTGCCAGCAGACAACCCGGGACAGGGAATCAGCCCCAGCATTTT.

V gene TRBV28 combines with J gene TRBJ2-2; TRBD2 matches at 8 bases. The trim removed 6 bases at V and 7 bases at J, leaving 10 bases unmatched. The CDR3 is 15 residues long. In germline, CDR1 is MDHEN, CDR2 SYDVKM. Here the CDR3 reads CASSSPGLVSGELFF. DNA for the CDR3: TGTGCCAGCAGCTCCCCGGGACTAGTAAGCGGGGAGCTGTTTTTT.

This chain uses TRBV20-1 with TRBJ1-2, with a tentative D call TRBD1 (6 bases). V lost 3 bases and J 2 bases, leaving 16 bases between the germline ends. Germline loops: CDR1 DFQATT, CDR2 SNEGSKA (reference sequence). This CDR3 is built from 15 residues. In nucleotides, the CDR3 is TGCAGTGCTAGTAGTACGGCAGGGACAAACTATGGCTACACCTTC. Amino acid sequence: CSASSTAGTNYGYTF.